The T cell receptor (beta chain) described here comes from a study of tumor and adjacent non-tumor tissue in lung cancer. TCRbeta libraries were built with three rounds of nested PCR, modified from ARM-PCR. MiXCR was run by TCRdb on the multiplex PCR reads, yielding one entry per CDR3 protein. In the table there are approximately 90,000 distinct CDR3 sequences, 61% of which are singletons. In the case of this clonotype: With a much larger clone just one base away, this may be a read error.

The template was RNA from unsorted bulk tissue. Sequencing input: lung tumor tissue. The TCR sequence derives from a man aged 70-80 years with non-small cell lung cancer.

CDR3 sequence: CASNLVPESNQPQHF. The DNA of the CDR3 is TGCGCCAGCAACTTGGTTCCAGAGAGCAATCAGCCCCAGCATTTT. This chain joins TRBV5-1 and TRBJ1-5, with unresolved D. This CDR3 comprises 15 residues. The germline gives CDR1 SGHRS, CDR2 YFSETQ.